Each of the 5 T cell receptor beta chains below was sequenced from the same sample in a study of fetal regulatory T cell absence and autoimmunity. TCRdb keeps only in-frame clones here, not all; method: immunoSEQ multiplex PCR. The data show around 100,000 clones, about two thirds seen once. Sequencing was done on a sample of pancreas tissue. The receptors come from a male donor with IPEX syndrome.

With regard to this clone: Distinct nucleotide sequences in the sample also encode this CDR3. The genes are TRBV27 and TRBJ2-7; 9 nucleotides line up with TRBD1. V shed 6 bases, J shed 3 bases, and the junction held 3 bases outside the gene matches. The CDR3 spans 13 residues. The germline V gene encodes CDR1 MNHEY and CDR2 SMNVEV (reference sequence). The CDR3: CASSPGQGYEQYF. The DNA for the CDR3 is TGTGCCAGCAGCCCGGGACAGGGCTACGAGCAGTACTTC.

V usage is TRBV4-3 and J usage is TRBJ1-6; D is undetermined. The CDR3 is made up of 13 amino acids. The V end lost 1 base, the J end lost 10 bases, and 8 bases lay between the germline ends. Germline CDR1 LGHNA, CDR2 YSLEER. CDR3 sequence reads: CASSQAHRSPLHF. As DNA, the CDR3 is TGCGCCAGCAGCCAAGCCCACCGATCACCCCTCCACTTT.

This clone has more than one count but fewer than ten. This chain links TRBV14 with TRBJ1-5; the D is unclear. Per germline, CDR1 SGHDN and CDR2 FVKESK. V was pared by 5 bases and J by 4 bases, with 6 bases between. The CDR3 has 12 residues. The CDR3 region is CASSYLNQPQHF. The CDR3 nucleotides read TGTGCCAGCAGCTATCTGAATCAGCCCCAGCATTTT.

CDR3 sequence: CASSLVQTTDTQYF. CDR3 nucleotides: TGTGCCAGCAGCTTAGTCCAGACCACAGATACGCAGTATTTT. The rearrangement joins TRBV7-2 to TRBJ2-3; D gene unclear. Germline V gives CDR1 SGHTA, CDR2 FQGNSA. V dropped 1 base and J dropped 2 bases, with 7 bases sitting between them. The CDR3 is made up of 14 amino acids. The entire variable domain, with the rest obtained from reference TRBV7-2 and TRBJ2-3, is as follows: GAGVSQSPSNKVTEKGKDVELRCDPISGHTALYWYRQSLGQGLEFLIYFQGNSAPDKSGLPSDRFSAERTGGSVSTLTIQRTQQEDSAVYLCASSLVQTTDTQYFGPGTRLTVL.

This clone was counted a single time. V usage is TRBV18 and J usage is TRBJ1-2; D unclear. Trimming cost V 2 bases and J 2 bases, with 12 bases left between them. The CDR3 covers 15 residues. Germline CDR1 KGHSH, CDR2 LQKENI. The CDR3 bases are TGTGCCAGCTCACCATTCCCCGGTCAAAACTATGGCTACACCTTC. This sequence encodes CASSPFPGQNYGYTF.